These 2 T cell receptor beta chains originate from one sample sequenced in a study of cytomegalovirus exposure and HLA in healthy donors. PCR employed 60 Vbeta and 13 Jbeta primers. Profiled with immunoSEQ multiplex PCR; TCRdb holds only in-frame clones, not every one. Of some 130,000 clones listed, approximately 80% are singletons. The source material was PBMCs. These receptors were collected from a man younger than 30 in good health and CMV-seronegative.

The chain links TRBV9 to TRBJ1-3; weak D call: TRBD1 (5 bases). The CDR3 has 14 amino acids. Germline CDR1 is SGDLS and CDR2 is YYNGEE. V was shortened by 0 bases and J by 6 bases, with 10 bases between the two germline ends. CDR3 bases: TGTGCCAGCAGCGTAGGTACAGGACCAAACACCATATATTTT. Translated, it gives CASSVGTGPNTIYF.

Written as DNA, the CDR3 is TGTGCCAGCAGTGCCCGGGACTTCGCTAACTATGGCTACACCTTC. Protein sequence: CASSARDFANYGYTF. The chain is built from TRBV6-6 and TRBJ1-2; a possible D gene is TRBD1 (5 bases). The CDR3 is 15 residues long. Germline V gene lookup returns CDR1 MNHNY and CDR2 SVGAGI (reference sequence). Trimming pared 5 bases from V and 0 bases from J, leaving 13 bases between.